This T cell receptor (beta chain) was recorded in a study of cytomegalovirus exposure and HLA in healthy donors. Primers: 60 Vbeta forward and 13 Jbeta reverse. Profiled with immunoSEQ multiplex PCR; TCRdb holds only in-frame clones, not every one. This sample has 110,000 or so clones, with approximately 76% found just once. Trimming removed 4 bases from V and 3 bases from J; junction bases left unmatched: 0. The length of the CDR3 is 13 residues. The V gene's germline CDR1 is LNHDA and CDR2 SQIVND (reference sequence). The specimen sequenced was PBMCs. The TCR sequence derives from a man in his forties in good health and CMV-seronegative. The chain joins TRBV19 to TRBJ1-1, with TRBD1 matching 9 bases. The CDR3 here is CASSRTGDTEAFF. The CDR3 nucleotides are TGTGCCAGTAGTAGGACAGGGGACACTGAAGCTTTCTTT.